The T cell receptor beta chain described here comes from a study of PD-1 blockade in mismatch repair-deficient tumors. Study as a whole: All were previously treated, progressing patients with 11 to 13 mismatch repair-deficient cancer types. The study, taken as a whole, reports: Rapid post-treatment expansion, then contraction, generally preceding radiologic response, marked tumor-resident clones.

This CDR3 has 14 residues. CDR1 and CDR2 from the germline V gene are SGHTA and FQGNSA. V shed 7 bases and J shed 1 base, with 13 bases lying between them. Every patient had mismatch repair deficiency by PCR or immunohistochemistry. Here immunoSEQ multiplex PCR was the method, and the copy in TCRdb shows in-frame clones only, minus some. Of 100,000 or so clones listed, about 79% are singletons. Comment on this clone: Its matching antigen is unknown.

This chain connects TRBV7-2 to TRBJ1-2, with D uncertain. Specimen: peripheral blood, collected around 8 months after starting pembrolizumab. This TCR derives from an adult with mismatch repair-deficient cancer. The CDR3 coding sequence is TGTGCCAGCACCACTCCTGCTATTAACTATGGCTACACCTTC. This codes for CASTTPAINYGYTF. Looking up the rest from reference TRBV7-2 and TRBJ1-2 gives the full variable domain: GAGVSQSPSNKVTEKGKDVELRCDPISGHTALYWYRQSLGQGLEFLIYFQGNSAPDKSGLPSDRFSAERTGGSVSTLTIQRTQQEDSAVYLCASTTPAINYGYTFGSGTRLTVV.